In its sample, the clone carrying this T cell receptor (beta chain) was seen once. As handled by the study authors: Reference gene primer amplification gave estimated nucleated cell counts. Profiling relied on immunoSEQ multiplex PCR, and the TCRdb table lists in-frame clones only, not all of them. Clone size and V and J calls were adopted from that table, with D and trimming inferred from the DNA. Counted here are about 55,000 clones, around 90% occurring once; the ten biggest clones make up under 4%. While infection was still active, Seattle patients were enrolled and then followed longitudinally. Germline values: CDR1 LNHDA, CDR2 SQIVND (reference sequence). J was trimmed by 4 bases and V by 5 bases; bases with no gene match: 8. This CDR3 has 15 residues. This sample was included in a study of blood T cell repertoires in COVID-19. Study in general: From the United States, Italy and Spain came samples of acute and convalescent COVID-19. The analysed material was cDNA or gDNA that came from T cells, B-cell-depleted T cells, or PBMCs.

The chain links TRBV19 to TRBJ1-5, with 7 bases matching TRBD1. The sequenced material came from peripheral blood. The source of this sequence is a man aged 35 to 55 with COVID-19, enrolled during active disease. The CDR3 DNA is TGTGCCAGTAGTTTTGGACAGGCTACTAATCAGCCCCAGCATTTT. Its translation is CASSFGQATNQPQHF.